These 22 T cell receptor beta chains originate from one sample sequenced in a study of T cell responses to AZD1222 COVID-19 vaccine. Some clones are missing from TCRdb's copy, which holds only in-frame ones; the method was immunoSEQ multiplex PCR. The sample includes some 130,000 clones, around 84% of them seen just once. Source: peripheral blood, taken on day 0 of AZD1222 vaccination. The receptor set was obtained from an adult in good health.

This chain links TRBV18 with TRBJ1-1; D gene unclear. The germline V gene encodes CDR1 KGHSH and CDR2 LQKENI. The V end was cut by 1 base, the J end by 4 bases, with 13 bases between. The CDR3 extends over 15 amino acids. The CDR3 nucleotides read TGTGCCAGCTCACCACAGGGTGCCGGGCCCACTGAAGCTTTCTTT. Translation: CASSPQGAGPTEAFF. Combining the CDR3 with reference TRBV18 and TRBJ1-1 gives the whole variable domain NAGVMQNPRHLVRRRGQEARLRCSPMKGHSHVYWYRQLPEEGLKFMVYLQKENIIDESGMPKERFSAEFPKEGPSILRIQQVVRGDSAAYFCASSPQGAGPTEAFFGQGTRLTVV.

The V gene is TRBV6-2 or TRBV6-3, the J gene TRBJ1-6; 8 bases line up with TRBD1. CDR3 size: 16 residues. Germline CDR1 reads MNHEY; CDR2 reads SVGEGT. V lost 4 bases, J lost 7 bases, and 9 bases stayed unmatched. The CDR3 spells CASSSGQGPANSPLHF. DNA of the CDR3: TGTGCCAGCAGTTCTGGACAGGGCCCTGCCAATTCACCCCTCCACTTT.

The V gene is TRBV6-4, the J gene TRBJ1-6; perhaps TRBD1 as D (5 bases). CDR1 is MRHNA and CDR2 is SNTAGT in the germline V gene. CDR3 length equals 15 residues. V lost 3 bases, J lost 5 bases, and 11 bases lay in between. For the CDR3, the DNA is TGTGCCAGCAGTGAACAGGCTGGGAATAATTCACCCCTCCACTTT. Translating it yields CASSEQAGNNSPLHF.

This clone is judged medium-sized (0.01 to 0.1%). The CDR3 region has the DNA TGTGCCAGCAGTATCAGGACAGGGGGCAAAACTGAAGCTTTCTTT. Translated, it gives CASSIRTGGKTEAFF. The chain employs TRBV28 and TRBJ1-1; 11 positions match TRBD1. The CDR3 loop spans 15 amino acids. Trimming at V came to 5 bases and at J to 5 bases, leaving 7 bases not matched to a gene. Per the germline V gene, CDR1 is MDHEN and CDR2 is SYDVKM.

The chain employs TRBV28 and TRBJ1-1; D not resolved. The CDR3 covers 14 residues. V lost 3 bases and J 5 bases, leaving 13 bases between the germline ends. CDR1 is MDHEN and CDR2 is SYDVKM in the germline V gene. The chain's CDR3 is CASSFRFELTEAFF. The CDR3, as DNA: TGTGCCAGCAGTTTCAGGTTCGAACTGACTGAAGCTTTCTTT.

V gene TRBV9 combines with J gene TRBJ2-1; possible D gene TRBD2, 7 bases. Germline-derived CDR1 and CDR2 are SGDLS and YYNGEE. Trimming pared 2 bases from V and 7 bases from J, leaving 16 bases between. The CDR3 covers 15 residues. CDR3 sequence (DNA): TGTGCCAGCAGCGTTTCCCCGGGGGGCAGAAATGAGCAGTTCTTC. Translating gives CASSVSPGGRNEQFF.

V and J are TRBV19 and TRBJ2-3, with D possibly TRBD2 on 6 matching bases. Germline CDR1 and CDR2: LNHDA and SQIVND (reference sequence). The CDR3 spans 14 residues. V lost 5 bases, J lost 5 bases, and 14 bases lay in between. CDR3 residues: CASSPRGRGDTQYF. The CDR3 DNA reads as TGTGCCAGTAGTCCTCGGGGGAGAGGAGATACGCAGTATTTT.

J is TRBJ2-6 and V is TRBV19; D may be TRBD1 (6 bases). Trimming shortened V by 5 bases and J by 3 bases, and 11 bases separated the two germline ends. CDR1 is LNHDA and CDR2 is SQIVND in the germline V gene (reference sequence). The CDR3 contains 15 residues. CDR3 amino acids: CASSPQGYGANVLTF. The CDR3, as DNA: TGTGCCAGTAGTCCCCAGGGGTATGGGGCCAACGTCCTGACTTTC.

This clone was recorded only once. At the DNA level, this CDR3 is encoded by other sequences in the same sample as well. V gene TRBV5-1 combines with J gene TRBJ2-3, with D possibly matching TRBD1 (6 bases). The CDR3 sequence is 14 residues long. The germline V gene encodes CDR1 SGHRS and CDR2 YFSETQ. Trimming stripped 0 bases from V and 2 bases from J, with 7 bases between. The CDR3 DNA reads as TGCGCCAGCAGCTTGGGACAGGACACAGATACGCAGTATTTT. Translated, it gives CASSLGQDTDTQYF.

V gene TRBV5-1 combines with J gene TRBJ1-6; D is ambiguous. Trimming stripped 0 bases from V and 2 bases from J, with 12 bases between. Looked up from germline, CDR1 is SGHRS and CDR2 is YFSETQ. The CDR3 has 17 residues. The CDR3 DNA follows: TGCGCCAGCAGCTTGGAGGGAGGGAGGGCCTATAATTCACCCCTCCACTTT. It specifies CASSLEGGRAYNSPLHF.

The chain is built from TRBV9 and TRBJ1-2; 7 nucleotides match TRBD1. The V segment lost 4 bases and the J segment 10 bases; nucleotides outside the gene matches: 4. The CDR3 length is 11 residues. Germline V lookup: CDR1 SGDLS, CDR2 YYNGEE. The CDR3: CASSRDSDYTF. CDR3 sequence (DNA): TGTGCCAGCAGCCGGGACAGCGACTACACCTTC.

V usage is TRBV19 and J usage is TRBJ1-2; D possibly corresponds to TRBD1 (5 bases). The germline V gene encodes CDR1 LNHDA and CDR2 SQIVND (reference sequence). V shed 3 bases and J shed 1 base, with 12 bases lying between them. This CDR3 is built from 15 residues. The CDR3 DNA follows: TGTGCCAGTAGTATCCAGGGCAGTATTAACTATGGCTACACCTTC. It codes for CASSIQGSINYGYTF.

The chain uses TRBV6-4 and TRBJ2-3; 8 nucleotides match TRBD2. This CDR3 spans 14 amino acids. The germline V gene encodes CDR1 MRHNA and CDR2 SNTAGT. V gave up 3 bases and J gave up 1 base; unmatched junction bases: 0. The CDR3 loop reads CASSERGGTDTQYF. The CDR3 coding sequence is TGTGCCAGCAGTGAGCGGGGGGGCACAGATACGCAGTATTTT.

This clone has only one observation. The chain uses TRBV27 and TRBJ1-2; D remains unclear. The CDR3 covers 17 residues. Looked up from germline, CDR1 is MNHEY and CDR2 is SMNVEV (reference sequence). Trimming removed 0 bases from V and 5 bases from J, with 19 bases in between. CDR3 region: CASSLSGLGREGYGYTF. The CDR3 DNA reads TGTGCCAGCAGTTTATCGGGGTTGGGAAGGGAGGGATATGGCTACACCTTC.

V usage is TRBV2 and J usage is TRBJ1-1; a possible D gene is TRBD1 (6 bases). Trimming shortened V by 4 bases and J by 7 bases, and 16 bases separated the two germline ends. CDR3 size: 14 residues. Germline CDR1 reads SNHLY; CDR2 reads FYNNEI. The CDR3: CASSGSGQVFEAFF. The CDR3 DNA sequence: TGTGCCAGCAGTGGATCGGGACAAGTTTTTGAAGCTTTCTTT. Full variable domain (remainder filled in from reference TRBV2 and TRBJ1-1): EPEVTQTPSHQVTQMGQEVILRCVPISNHLYFYWYRQILGQKVEFLVSFYNNEISEKSEIFDDQFSVERPDGSNFTLKIRSTKLEDSAMYFCASSGSGQVFEAFFGQGTRLTVV.

The chain recombines TRBV18 with TRBJ2-2; D remains unclear. Germline V lookup: CDR1 KGHSH, CDR2 LQKENI. This CDR3 has 15 amino acids. The V gene lost 3 bases and the J gene lost 4 bases, with 12 bases spanning the gap. The CDR3 DNA sequence: TGTGCCAGCTCACCCCCATCGAGACCCACCGGGGAGCTGTTTTTT. It yields the protein CASSPPSRPTGELFF.

This clone was detected only once. The same CDR3 arises from other DNA sequences in this sample as well. The chain uses TRBV27 and TRBJ1-5; the D is unclear. This CDR3 has 14 amino acids. Trimming took 2 bases from V and 7 from J, leaving 12 bases between them. From germline, CDR1 is MNHEY and CDR2 SMNVEV (reference sequence). DNA of the CDR3: TGTGCCAGCAGTTTAGGCGGAGTGGGCCAGCCCCAGCATTTT. The encoded protein is CASSLGGVGQPQHF.

The rearrangement joins TRBV28 to TRBJ1-5; D is unresolved. Germline values: CDR1 MDHEN, CDR2 SYDVKM. With 6 bases removed from V and 10 bases from J, the gap between germline ends came to 13 bases. This CDR3 has 12 amino acids. This CDR3 is CASRQTVLPQHF. CDR3 DNA sequence: TGTGCCAGCAGACAGACCGTCTTACCCCAGCATTTT.

The V call is TRBV6-5, the J call TRBJ1-2; a weak D match, TRBD1 (5 bases). The ends were cut back, 1 base at V and 7 bases at J, with 13 bases in the middle. The CDR3 length is 14 residues. The V gene's germline CDR1 is MNHEY and CDR2 SVGAGI. CDR3 sequence: CASSYLRGDGGYTF. The CDR3 nucleotides are TGTGCCAGCAGTTACTTGAGAGGGGATGGTGGCTACACCTTC.

Notes on this clone: At the DNA level, this CDR3 is encoded by other sequences in the same sample as well. The V call is TRBV5-4, the J call TRBJ1-5; a possible D gene is TRBD1 (6 bases). The V end was cut by 1 base, the J end by 3 bases, with 8 bases between. Germline V lookup: CDR1 SGHNT, CDR2 YYREEE (reference sequence). This CDR3 is built from 14 residues. The DNA of the CDR3 is TGTGCCAGCAGCTTGAGGGGGGACAATCAGCCCCAGCATTTT. It yields the protein CASSLRGDNQPQHF.

The gene calls are TRBV2 and TRBJ1-3; D remains ambiguous. CDR3 size: 13 residues. Germline values: CDR1 SNHLY, CDR2 FYNNEI. Between the trimmed V and J ends, which lost 8 bases and 4 bases, there was a span of 12 bases. The CDR3 here is CASAASEGNTIYF. In DNA, the CDR3 is TGTGCCAGCGCCGCCTCAGAAGGAAACACCATATATTTT.

The V gene is TRBV5-6, the J gene TRBJ2-3; possible D gene TRBD1, 5 bases. Trimming took off 4 bases at V and 0 bases at J, with 15 bases between the two ends. This CDR3 is built from 16 residues. The germline gives CDR1 SGHDT, CDR2 YYEEEE. The CDR3 DNA follows: TGTGCCAGCAGCGCCGGCGACAGACCTAGCACAGATACGCAGTATTTT. Protein: CASSAGDRPSTDTQYF.